This record looks at one TCR beta chain sequence and its context. This sample was taken from a study of cytomegalovirus exposure and HLA in healthy donors. J gave up 9 bases and V 6 bases, and 7 bases lay outside the gene matches. The CDR3 contains 14 residues. Germline V gene lookup returns CDR1 ENHRY and CDR2 SYGVKD. The PCR used 60 Vbeta and 13 Jbeta primers. Assay: immunoSEQ multiplex PCR; the TCRdb copy retains only in-frame clones and omits some. The top ten clones hold 3% to 4% of a sample with around 120,000 clones, less than 85% of them seen once. Input material: PBMCs. The sequence was obtained from a male donor in good health and CMV-seronegative. This chain uses TRBV10-3 with TRBJ2-1; 11 bases are shared with TRBD2. CDR3 coding DNA: TGTGCCATCAGGGCCACTAGCGGGGGAGGTGAGCAGTTCTTC. Translating it yields CAIRATSGGGEQFF.